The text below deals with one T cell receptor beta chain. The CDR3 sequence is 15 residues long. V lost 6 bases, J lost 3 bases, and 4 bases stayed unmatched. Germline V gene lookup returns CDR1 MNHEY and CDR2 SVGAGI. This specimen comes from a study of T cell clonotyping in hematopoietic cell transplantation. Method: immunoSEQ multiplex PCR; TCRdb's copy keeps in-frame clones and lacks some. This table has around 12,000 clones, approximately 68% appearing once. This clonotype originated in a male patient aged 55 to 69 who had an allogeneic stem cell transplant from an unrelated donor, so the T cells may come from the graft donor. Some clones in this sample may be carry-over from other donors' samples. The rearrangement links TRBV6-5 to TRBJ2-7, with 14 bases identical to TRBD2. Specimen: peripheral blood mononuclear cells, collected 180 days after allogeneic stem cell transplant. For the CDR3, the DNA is TGTGCCAGCAGAATCGGACTAGCGGGGGGCTACGAGCAGTACTTC. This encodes CASRIGLAGGYEQYF.